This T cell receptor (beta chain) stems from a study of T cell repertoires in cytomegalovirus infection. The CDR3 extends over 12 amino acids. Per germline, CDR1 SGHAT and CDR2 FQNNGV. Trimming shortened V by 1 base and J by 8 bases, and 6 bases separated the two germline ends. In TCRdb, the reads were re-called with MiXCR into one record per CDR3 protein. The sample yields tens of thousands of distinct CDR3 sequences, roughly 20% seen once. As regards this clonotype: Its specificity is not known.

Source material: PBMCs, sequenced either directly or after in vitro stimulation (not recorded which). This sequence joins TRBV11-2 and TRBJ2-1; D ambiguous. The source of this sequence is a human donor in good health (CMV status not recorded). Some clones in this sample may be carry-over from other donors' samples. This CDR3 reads CASSLVRHEQFF. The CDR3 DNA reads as TGTGCCAGCAGCTTAGTTCGCCATGAGCAGTTCTTC.